One sample yielded the 30 T cell receptor beta chains listed below, sequenced in a study of blood T cell dynamics during melanoma immunotherapy. Regarding time point: pre-treatment baseline. The protocol was immunoSEQ multiplex PCR, while the TCRdb copy is restricted to in-frame clones and leaves out a portion. The sample yields around 14,000 clones, more than 70% seen once. Sequences were derived from blood, sampled from a patient treated with checkpoint blockade. The receptors were gathered from a human donor with melanoma.

The chain carries TRBV7-2 and TRBJ2-7; a possible D gene is TRBD2 (5 bases). The length of the CDR3 is 13 residues. V lost 5 bases and J lost 2, with 10 bases in between. The germline gives CDR1 SGHTA, CDR2 FQGNSA. CDR3 coding DNA: TGTGCCAGCAGCCGCGGGTCACCCTACGAGCAGTACTTC. This encodes CASSRGSPYEQYF.

The gene calls are TRBV7-3 and TRBJ2-1; the D is unclear. Germline values: CDR1 SGHTA, CDR2 FQGTGA. This CDR3 has 13 residues. Trimming pared 2 bases from V and 5 bases from J, leaving 7 bases between. The CDR3 here is CASSLGVHNEQFF. The CDR3 DNA follows: TGTGCCAGCAGCTTAGGTGTACACAATGAGCAGTTCTTC.

This chain uses TRBV14 with TRBJ2-5; TRBD2 is a possible D gene (6 bases). V was cut by 2 bases and J by 3 bases, with 22 bases left in between. Germline CDR1 SGHDN, CDR2 FVKESK. The length of the CDR3 is 18 residues. CDR3 nucleotide sequence: TGTGCCAGCAGCCAACGGGGGTTCGTCGGCGGAGAGGAAGAGACCCAGTACTTC. Amino acids: CASSQRGFVGGEEETQYF.

The chain employs TRBV14 and TRBJ2-1, with D unclear. CDR1 SGHDN and CDR2 FVKESK come from the germline V gene. V lost 1 base and J lost 3, with 4 bases in between. This CDR3 has 13 residues. The CDR3 coding sequence is TGTGCCAGCAGCCAAGGTGTCTACAATGAGCAGTTCTTC. Its protein is CASSQGVYNEQFF.

This clone has just a few counts. This sequence joins TRBV15 and TRBJ1-1; D may be TRBD1 (5 bases). Deletions cut 1 base from V and 5 bases from J, with 14 bases between. The CDR3 covers 15 residues. CDR1 is LNHNV, CDR2 YYDKDF, per germline (reference sequence). CDR3 in amino acids: CATSRGSRGGTEAFF. In DNA, the CDR3 is TGTGCCACCAGCAGAGGGTCGCGGGGGGGTACTGAAGCTTTCTTT.

The chain is built from TRBV29-1 and TRBJ1-6; TRBD1 might be the D (6 bases). V was shortened by 4 bases and J by 5 bases, with 15 bases between the two germline ends. The CDR3 extends over 15 amino acids. CDR1 SQVTM and CDR2 ANQGSEA come from the germline V gene. The CDR3 region is CSVVLRRDNNSPLHF. The CDR3 DNA sequence: TGCAGCGTTGTTCTTCGCAGGGACAATAATTCACCCCTCCACTTT.

This chain uses TRBV5-4 with TRBJ2-7; D might be TRBD2 (6 bases). The germline V gene has CDR1 SGHNT and CDR2 YYREEE (reference sequence). V shed 4 bases and J shed 7 bases, with 15 bases lying between them. The CDR3 is 13 amino acids. The CDR3 DNA follows: TGTGCCAGCAGCATTACCGGGACTCAAGAGCAGTACTTC. This codes for CASSITGTQEQYF.

This clone appeared once. The V and J genes are TRBV7-2 and TRBJ2-1; D may be TRBD2 (8 bases). V lost 5 bases to trimming and J lost 6 bases, with 17 bases between them. The CDR3 loop spans 15 amino acids. The germline gives CDR1 SGHTA, CDR2 FQGNSA. For the CDR3, the DNA is TGTGCCAGCAGCCTAGGGGGCGGGGGGTTCAATGAGCAGTTCTTC. This gives the protein CASSLGGGGFNEQFF.

This clone was seen a single time. CDR3 nucleotide sequence: TGTGCCAGCAGTGCCCCTGGCGGGAGCTCCTACGAGCAGTACTTC. Translating gives CASSAPGGSSYEQYF. The chain joins TRBV6-1 to TRBJ2-7, with 7 bases lining up with TRBD2. CDR3 size: 15 residues. Trimming cost V 4 bases and J 0 bases; bases outside gene matches: 6. Germline loops: CDR1 MNHNS, CDR2 SASEGT.

This clone came up once. V gene TRBV7-3 combines with J gene TRBJ2-2; D might be TRBD2 (6 bases). The V end was cut by 2 bases, the J end by 5 bases, with 15 bases between. The CDR3 spans 16 residues. Germline V CDR1 and CDR2: SGHTA, FQGTGA. CDR3 nucleotide sequence: TGTGCCAGCAGCTTAGTTGGGGACTCAAGAACCGGGGAGCTGTTTTTT. This codes for CASSLVGDSRTGELFF. Using reference TRBV7-3 and TRBJ2-2 for the parts outside the CDR3, the full variable domain is GAGVSQTPSNKVTEKGKYVELRCDPISGHTALYWYRQSLGQGPEFLIYFQGTGAADDSGLPNDRFFAVRPEGSVSTLKIQRTERGDSAVYLCASSLVGDSRTGELFFGEGSRLTVL.

The chain couples TRBV4-1 to TRBJ1-2; 9 positions match TRBD1. This CDR3 contains 15 residues. Germline trimming cut 3 bases from V and 2 bases from J; bases unmatched to any gene: 4. Per the germline V gene, CDR1 is MGHRA and CDR2 is YSYEKL. CDR3 in amino acids: CASSQGQGSNYGYTF. CDR3 sequence (DNA): TGCGCCAGCAGCCAGGGACAGGGTTCAAACTATGGCTACACCTTC.

This chain joins TRBV30 and TRBJ2-2; D uncertain. CDR1 GTSNPN and CDR2 SVGIG come from the germline V gene (reference sequence). CDR3 length: 13 amino acids. Deletions cut 0 bases from V and 6 bases from J, with 8 bases between. The CDR3 sequence: CAWSVALAGELFF. As DNA, the CDR3 is TGTGCCTGGAGTGTCGCCCTGGCCGGGGAGCTGTTTTTT.

The chain recombines TRBV6-6 with TRBJ1-2; no definite D call. Trimming pared 2 bases from V and 6 bases from J, leaving 16 bases between. The length of the CDR3 is 15 residues. Germline assignment: CDR1 MNHNY and CDR2 SVGAGI (reference sequence). The CDR3: CASSYSLAGGDGYTF. The CDR3 nucleotides read TGTGCCAGCAGTTACAGTCTGGCTGGAGGTGATGGCTACACCTTC.

In this sample, this clone turned up a few times. This chain joins TRBV6-6 and TRBJ1-5; D perhaps matches TRBD1 (6 bases). The V and J ends lost 2 bases and 7 bases respectively, with 15 bases between them. Germline assignment: CDR1 MNHNY and CDR2 SVGAGI (reference sequence). CDR3 length: 15 amino acids. The DNA of the CDR3 is TGTGCCAGCAGTTACAGAGAGACAGGTGGGCAGCCCCAGCATTTT. Amino acids: CASSYRETGGQPQHF.

This clone was detected a few times. The chain combines TRBV2 with TRBJ1-5, with TRBD1 matching over 10 bases. Germline V CDR1 and CDR2: SNHLY, FYNNEI. With 5 bases clipped from V and 7 bases from J, the junction kept 5 bases outside the gene matches. There are 14 residues in the CDR3. CDR3: CASSLGQGGQPQHF. The CDR3 DNA reads TGTGCCAGCAGTCTAGGACAGGGGGGACAGCCCCAGCATTTT.

Comments on this clone: In the same sample, other DNA sequences code for this CDR3. The V gene is TRBV27, the J gene TRBJ2-5; 9 bases are a match to TRBD1. The CDR3 is 15 residues long. Germline V lookup: CDR1 MNHEY, CDR2 SMNVEV (reference sequence). J was trimmed by 8 bases and V by 5 bases; bases with no gene match: 12. This chain's CDR3 is CASSPPGTGFLTQYF. The CDR3 DNA sequence: TGTGCCAGCAGTCCGCCCGGGACAGGGTTTCTTACCCAGTACTTC.

The chain links TRBV7-3 to TRBJ2-5; D unresolved. There are 14 residues in the CDR3. V was pared by 1 base and J by 1 base, with 7 bases between. Germline values: CDR1 SGHTA, CDR2 FQGTGA. The CDR3 coding sequence is TGTGCCAGCAGCTTAATTTCGGGCCAAGAGACCCAGTACTTC. Protein product: CASSLISGQETQYF.

The chain couples TRBV5-4 to TRBJ2-3; a weak D match, TRBD1 (5 bases). This CDR3 contains 13 residues. Trimming took 3 bases from V and 4 from J, leaving 9 bases between them. CDR1 is SGHNT and CDR2 is YYREEE in the germline V gene (reference sequence). The CDR3 DNA follows: TGTGCCAGCAGCTACACAGGAGCAGATACGCAGTATTTT. The encoded protein is CASSYTGADTQYF.

Only one count was recorded for this clone. The rearrangement links TRBV19 to TRBJ2-2, with 8 bases that match TRBD2. The J segment lost 6 bases and the V segment lost 9 bases, leaving 9 bases of the junction unmatched. The CDR3 spans 14 residues. CDR1 is LNHDA, CDR2 SQIVND, per germline (reference sequence). The CDR3 sequence: CASRGLAKSGELFF. In DNA form, the CDR3 reads TGTGCCAGCCGCGGACTAGCTAAATCCGGGGAGCTGTTTTTT.

This sequence joins TRBV30 and TRBJ2-1; 8 nucleotides agree with TRBD1. The CDR3 runs 18 residues. The V and J ends lost 1 base and 0 bases, in that order; junction bases with no gene match: 11. Germline assignment: CDR1 GTSNPN and CDR2 SVGIG (reference sequence). The CDR3 loop reads CAWSGSSLTGVSYNEQFF. The DNA of the CDR3 is TGTGCCTGGAGTGGCAGTTCGTTGACAGGGGTCTCCTACAATGAGCAGTTCTTC.

The V gene is TRBV5-1, the J gene TRBJ1-1, with D uncertain. The length of the CDR3 is 13 residues. Trimming removed 4 bases from V and 4 bases from J, with 11 bases in between. Germline-derived CDR1 and CDR2 are SGHRS and YFSETQ. CDR3 DNA sequence: TGCGCCAGCAGCACTAGTATCATCACTGAAGCTTTCTTT. This codes for CASSTSIITEAFF.

This chain connects TRBV15 to TRBJ2-6; tentatively, D is TRBD1 or TRBD2 (5 bases each). The CDR3 has 15 amino acids. Looked up from germline, CDR1 is LNHNV and CDR2 is YYDKDF (reference sequence). The germline V and J ends were trimmed by 1 base and 3 bases, with 7 bases remaining between them. The CDR3 protein is CATSRGGDGANVLTF. For the CDR3, the DNA is TGTGCCACCAGCAGAGGAGGGGATGGGGCCAACGTCCTGACTTTC.

In its sample, this clone was seen once. The V and J genes are TRBV9 and TRBJ2-1; a possible D gene is TRBD1 (5 bases). Germline values: CDR1 SGDLS, CDR2 YYNGEE. Trimming removed 0 bases from V and 0 bases from J, with 10 bases in between. The CDR3 covers 16 residues. The CDR3 reads CASSVGGSGSYNEQFF. The CDR3 coding sequence is TGTGCCAGCAGCGTAGGGGGCTCCGGCTCCTACAATGAGCAGTTCTTC.

This chain links TRBV11-3 with TRBJ2-3, with D tentatively TRBD1 (6 bases). Germline CDR1 is SGHNT and CDR2 is YENEEA. The CDR3 runs to 14 residues. Between the trimmed V and J ends, which lost 1 base and 5 bases, there was a span of 10 bases. CDR3: CASSLGAGEDTQYF. The DNA of the CDR3 is TGTGCCAGCAGCTTAGGGGCAGGGGAAGATACGCAGTATTTT.

The chain carries TRBV29-1 and TRBJ2-2, with 10 nucleotides matching TRBD1. Trimming took 7 bases from V and 5 from J; bases not matched to a gene: 4. Per germline, CDR1 SQVTM and CDR2 ANQGSEA. The CDR3 runs 13 residues. The CDR3 bases are TGCAGCGCACGGACAGGGGGTACCGGGGAGCTGTTTTTT. Translated: CSARTGGTGELFF.

V gene TRBV5-1 combines with J gene TRBJ1-2, with D possibly being TRBD1 (6 bases). CDR1 and CDR2 from the germline V gene are SGHRS and YFSETQ. This CDR3 comprises 15 residues. Between the trimmed V and J ends, which lost 0 bases and 7 bases, there was a span of 16 bases. CDR3 DNA: TGCGCCAGCAGCTTGGCTGGGACATATATAAGTGGCTACACCTTC. Translating gives CASSLAGTYISGYTF.

This chain uses TRBV6-4 with TRBJ1-5; D unresolved. Between the trimmed V and J ends, which lost 5 bases and 7 bases, there was a span of 12 bases. Germline V gene lookup returns CDR1 MRHNA and CDR2 SNTAGT. The CDR3 runs to 13 residues. CDR3 amino acids: CASSFEEGQPQHF. The CDR3 bases are TGTGCCAGCAGTTTCGAGGAAGGGCAGCCCCAGCATTTT.

The chain carries TRBV5-1 and TRBJ2-1; D may be TRBD1 or TRBD2 (5 bases each). Germline lookup yields CDR1 SGHRS and CDR2 YFSETQ. This CDR3 has 15 residues. V gave up 4 bases and J gave up 6 bases, with 17 bases separating them. The CDR3 region has the DNA TGCGCCAGCAGCAGAGCCGGGACGGCGAGCAATGAGCAGTTCTTC. This codes for CASSRAGTASNEQFF. Complete variable domain (other parts from reference TRBV5-1 and TRBJ2-1): KAGVTQTPRYLIKTRGQQVTLSCSPISGHRSVSWYQQTPGQGLQFLFEYFSETQRNKGNFPGRFSGRQFSNSRSEMNVSTLELGDSALYLCASSRAGTASNEQFFGPGTRLTVL.

The V gene is TRBV7-2, the J gene TRBJ1-2, with 7 bases identical to TRBD1. Germline loops: CDR1 SGHTA, CDR2 FQGNSA. The CDR3 runs to 18 residues. After removal of 4 bases from V and 0 bases from J, the junction contained 14 bases not matched to a gene. CDR3 sequence reads: CASSSQGGRGAPNYGYTF. The CDR3 region has the DNA TGTGCCAGCAGCTCGCAGGGGGGAAGGGGGGCCCCTAACTATGGCTACACCTTC.

This clone was seen once. The chain links TRBV14 to TRBJ1-1; D not resolved. The V end was cut by 1 base, the J end by 1 base, with 4 bases between. Per germline, CDR1 SGHDN and CDR2 FVKESK. CDR3 length: 13 amino acids. CDR3 nucleotide sequence: TGTGCCAGCAGCCAAGTAGGGAACACTGAAGCTTTCTTT. It codes for CASSQVGNTEAFF.